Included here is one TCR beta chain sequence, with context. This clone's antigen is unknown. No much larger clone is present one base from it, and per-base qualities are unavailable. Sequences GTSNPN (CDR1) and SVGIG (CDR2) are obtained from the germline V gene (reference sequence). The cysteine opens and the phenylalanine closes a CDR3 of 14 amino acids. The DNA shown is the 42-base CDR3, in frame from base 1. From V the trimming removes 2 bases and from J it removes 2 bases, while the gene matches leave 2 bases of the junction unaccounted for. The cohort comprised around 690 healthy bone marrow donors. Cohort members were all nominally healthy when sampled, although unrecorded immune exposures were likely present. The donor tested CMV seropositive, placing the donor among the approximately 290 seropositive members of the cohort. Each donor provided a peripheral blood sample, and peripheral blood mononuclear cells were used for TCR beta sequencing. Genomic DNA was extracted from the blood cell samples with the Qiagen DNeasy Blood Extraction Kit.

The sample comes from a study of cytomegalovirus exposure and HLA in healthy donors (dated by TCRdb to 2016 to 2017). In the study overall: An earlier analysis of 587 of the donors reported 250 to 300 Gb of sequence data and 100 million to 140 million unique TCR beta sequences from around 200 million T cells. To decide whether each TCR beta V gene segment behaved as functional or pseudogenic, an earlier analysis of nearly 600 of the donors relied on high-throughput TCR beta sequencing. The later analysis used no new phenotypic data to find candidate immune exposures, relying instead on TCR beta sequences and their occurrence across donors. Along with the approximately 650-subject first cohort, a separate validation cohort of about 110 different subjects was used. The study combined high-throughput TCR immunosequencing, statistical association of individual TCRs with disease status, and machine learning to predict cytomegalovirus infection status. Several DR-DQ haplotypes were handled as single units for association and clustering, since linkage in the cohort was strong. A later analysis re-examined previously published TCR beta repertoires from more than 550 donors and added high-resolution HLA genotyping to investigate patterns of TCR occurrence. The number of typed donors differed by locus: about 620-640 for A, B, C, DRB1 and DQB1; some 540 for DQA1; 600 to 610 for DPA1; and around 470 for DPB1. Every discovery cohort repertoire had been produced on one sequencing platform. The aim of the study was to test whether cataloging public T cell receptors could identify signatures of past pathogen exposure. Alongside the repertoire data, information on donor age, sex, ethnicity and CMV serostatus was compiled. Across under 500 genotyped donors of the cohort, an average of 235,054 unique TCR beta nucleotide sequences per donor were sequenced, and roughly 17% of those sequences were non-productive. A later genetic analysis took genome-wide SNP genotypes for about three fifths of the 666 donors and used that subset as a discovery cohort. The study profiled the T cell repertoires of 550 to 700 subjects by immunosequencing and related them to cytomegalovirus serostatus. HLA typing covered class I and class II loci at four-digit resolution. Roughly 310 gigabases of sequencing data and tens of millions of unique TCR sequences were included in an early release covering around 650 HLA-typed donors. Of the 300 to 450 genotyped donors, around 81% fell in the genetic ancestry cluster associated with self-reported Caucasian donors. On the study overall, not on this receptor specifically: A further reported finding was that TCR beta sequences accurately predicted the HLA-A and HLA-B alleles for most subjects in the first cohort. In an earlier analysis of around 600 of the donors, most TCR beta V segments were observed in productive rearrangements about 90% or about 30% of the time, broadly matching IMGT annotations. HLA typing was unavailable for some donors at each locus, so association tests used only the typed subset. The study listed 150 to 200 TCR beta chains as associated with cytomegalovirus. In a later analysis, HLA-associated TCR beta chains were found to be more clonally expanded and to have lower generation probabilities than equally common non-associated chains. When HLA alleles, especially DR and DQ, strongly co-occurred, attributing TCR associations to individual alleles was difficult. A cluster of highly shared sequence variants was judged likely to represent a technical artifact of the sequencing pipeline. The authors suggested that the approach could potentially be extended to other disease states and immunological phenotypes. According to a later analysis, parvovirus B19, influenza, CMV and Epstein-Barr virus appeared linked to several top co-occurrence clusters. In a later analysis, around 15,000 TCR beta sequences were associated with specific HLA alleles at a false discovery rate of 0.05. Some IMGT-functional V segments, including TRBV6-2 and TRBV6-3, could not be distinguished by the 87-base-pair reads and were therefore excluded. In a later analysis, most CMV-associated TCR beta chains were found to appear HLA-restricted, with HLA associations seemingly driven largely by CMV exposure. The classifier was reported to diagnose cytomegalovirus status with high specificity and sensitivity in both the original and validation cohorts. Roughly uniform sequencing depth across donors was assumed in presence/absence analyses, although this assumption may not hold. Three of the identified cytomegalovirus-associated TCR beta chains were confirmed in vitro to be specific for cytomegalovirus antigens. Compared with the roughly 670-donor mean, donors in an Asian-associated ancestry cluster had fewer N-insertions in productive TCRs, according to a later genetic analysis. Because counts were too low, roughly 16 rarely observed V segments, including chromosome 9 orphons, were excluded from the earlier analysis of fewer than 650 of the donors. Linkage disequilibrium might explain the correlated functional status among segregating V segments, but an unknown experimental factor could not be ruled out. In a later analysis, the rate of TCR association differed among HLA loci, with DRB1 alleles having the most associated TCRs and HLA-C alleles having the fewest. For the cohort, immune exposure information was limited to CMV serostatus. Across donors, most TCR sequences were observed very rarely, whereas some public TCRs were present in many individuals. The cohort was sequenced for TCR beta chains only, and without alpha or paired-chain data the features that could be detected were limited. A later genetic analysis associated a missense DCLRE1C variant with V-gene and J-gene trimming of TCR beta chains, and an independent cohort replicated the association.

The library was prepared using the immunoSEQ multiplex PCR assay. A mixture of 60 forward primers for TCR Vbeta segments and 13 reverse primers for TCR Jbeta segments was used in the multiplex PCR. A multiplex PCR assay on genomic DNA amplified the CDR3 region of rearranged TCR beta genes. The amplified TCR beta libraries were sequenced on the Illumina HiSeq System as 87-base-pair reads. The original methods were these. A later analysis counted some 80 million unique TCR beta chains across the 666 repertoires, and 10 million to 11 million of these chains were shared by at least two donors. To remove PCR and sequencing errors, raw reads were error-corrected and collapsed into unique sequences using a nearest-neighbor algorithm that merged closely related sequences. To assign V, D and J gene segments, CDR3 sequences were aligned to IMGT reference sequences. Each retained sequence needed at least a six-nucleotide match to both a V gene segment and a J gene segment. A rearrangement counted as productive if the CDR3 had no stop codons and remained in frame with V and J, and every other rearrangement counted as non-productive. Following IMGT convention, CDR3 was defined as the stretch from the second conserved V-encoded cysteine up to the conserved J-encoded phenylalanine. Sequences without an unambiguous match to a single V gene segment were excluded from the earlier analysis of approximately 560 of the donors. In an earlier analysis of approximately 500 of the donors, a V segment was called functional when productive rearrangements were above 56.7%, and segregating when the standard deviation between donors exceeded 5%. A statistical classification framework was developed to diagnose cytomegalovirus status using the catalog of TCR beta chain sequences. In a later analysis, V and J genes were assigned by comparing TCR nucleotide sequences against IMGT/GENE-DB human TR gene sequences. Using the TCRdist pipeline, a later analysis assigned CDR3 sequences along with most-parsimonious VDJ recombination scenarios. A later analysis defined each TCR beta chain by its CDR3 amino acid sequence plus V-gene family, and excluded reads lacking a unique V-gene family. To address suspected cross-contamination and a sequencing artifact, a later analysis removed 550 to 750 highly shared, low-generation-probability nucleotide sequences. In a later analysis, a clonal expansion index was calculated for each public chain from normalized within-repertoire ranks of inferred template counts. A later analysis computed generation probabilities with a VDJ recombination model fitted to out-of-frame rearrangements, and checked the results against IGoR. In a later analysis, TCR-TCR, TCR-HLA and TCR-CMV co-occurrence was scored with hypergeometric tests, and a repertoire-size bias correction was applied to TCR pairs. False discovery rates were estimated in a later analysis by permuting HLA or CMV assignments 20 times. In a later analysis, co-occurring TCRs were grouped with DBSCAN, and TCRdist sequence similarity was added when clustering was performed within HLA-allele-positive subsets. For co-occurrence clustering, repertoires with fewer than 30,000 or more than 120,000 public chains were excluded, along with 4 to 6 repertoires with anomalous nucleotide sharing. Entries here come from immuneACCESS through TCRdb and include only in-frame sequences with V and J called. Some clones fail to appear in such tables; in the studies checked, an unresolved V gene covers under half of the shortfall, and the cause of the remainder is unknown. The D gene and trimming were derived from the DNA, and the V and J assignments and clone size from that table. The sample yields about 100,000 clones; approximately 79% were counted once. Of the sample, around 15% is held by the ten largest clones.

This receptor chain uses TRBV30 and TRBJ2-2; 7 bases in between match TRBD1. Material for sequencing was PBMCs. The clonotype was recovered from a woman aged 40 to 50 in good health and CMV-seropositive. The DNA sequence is TGTGCCTGGAGTAGGGACAGTAACACCGGGGAGCTGTTTTTT. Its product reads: CAWSRDSNTGELFF. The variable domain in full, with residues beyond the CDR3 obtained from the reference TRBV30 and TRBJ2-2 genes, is SQTIHQWPATLVQPVGSPLSLECTVEGTSNPNLYWYRQAAGRGLQLLFYSVGIGQISSEVPQNLSASRPQDRQFILSSKKLLLSDSGFYLCAWSRDSNTGELFFGEGSRLTVL.